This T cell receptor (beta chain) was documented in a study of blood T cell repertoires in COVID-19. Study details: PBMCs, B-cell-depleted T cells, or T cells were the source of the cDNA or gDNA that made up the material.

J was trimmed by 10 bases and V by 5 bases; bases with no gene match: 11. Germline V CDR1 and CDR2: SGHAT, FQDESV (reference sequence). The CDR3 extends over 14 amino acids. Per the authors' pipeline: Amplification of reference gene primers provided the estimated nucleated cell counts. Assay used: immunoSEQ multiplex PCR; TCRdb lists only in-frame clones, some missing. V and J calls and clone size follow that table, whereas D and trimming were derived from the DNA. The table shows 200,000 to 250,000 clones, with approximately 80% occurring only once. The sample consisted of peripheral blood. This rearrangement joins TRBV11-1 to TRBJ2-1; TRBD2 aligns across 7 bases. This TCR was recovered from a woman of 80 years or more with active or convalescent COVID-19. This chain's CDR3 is CASSAGLSSGEQFF. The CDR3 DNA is TGTGCCAGCAGCGCAGGTCTTTCTAGCGGAGAGCAGTTCTTC.